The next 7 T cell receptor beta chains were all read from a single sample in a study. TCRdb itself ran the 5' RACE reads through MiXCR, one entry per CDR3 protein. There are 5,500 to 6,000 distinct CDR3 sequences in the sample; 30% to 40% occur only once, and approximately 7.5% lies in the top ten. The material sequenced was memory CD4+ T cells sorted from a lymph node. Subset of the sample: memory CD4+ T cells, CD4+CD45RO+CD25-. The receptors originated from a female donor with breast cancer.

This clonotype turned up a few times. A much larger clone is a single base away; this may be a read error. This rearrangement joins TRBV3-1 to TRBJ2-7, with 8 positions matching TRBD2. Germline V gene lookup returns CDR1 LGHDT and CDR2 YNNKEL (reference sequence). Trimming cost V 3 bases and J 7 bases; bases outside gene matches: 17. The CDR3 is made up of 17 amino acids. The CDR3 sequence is CASSHSGRLACAGEQYF. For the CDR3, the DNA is TGTGCCAGCAGCCACTCGGGTCGACTAGCGTGTGCGGGGGAGCAGTACTTC.

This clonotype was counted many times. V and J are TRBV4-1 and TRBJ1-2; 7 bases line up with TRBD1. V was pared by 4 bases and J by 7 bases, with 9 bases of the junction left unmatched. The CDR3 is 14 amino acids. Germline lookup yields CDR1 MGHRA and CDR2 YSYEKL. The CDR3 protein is CASSPRQGVGGYTF. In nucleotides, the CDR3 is TGCGCCAGCAGCCCCAGACAGGGTGTGGGTGGCTACACCTTC.

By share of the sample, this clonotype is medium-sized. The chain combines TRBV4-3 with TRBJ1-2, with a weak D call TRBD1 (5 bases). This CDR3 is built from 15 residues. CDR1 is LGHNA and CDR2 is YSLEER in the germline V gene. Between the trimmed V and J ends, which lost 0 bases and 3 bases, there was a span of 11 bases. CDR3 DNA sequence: TGCGCCAGCAGCCAAGAAAGGGGCGCGGACTATGGCTACACCTTC. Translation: CASSQERGADYGYTF.

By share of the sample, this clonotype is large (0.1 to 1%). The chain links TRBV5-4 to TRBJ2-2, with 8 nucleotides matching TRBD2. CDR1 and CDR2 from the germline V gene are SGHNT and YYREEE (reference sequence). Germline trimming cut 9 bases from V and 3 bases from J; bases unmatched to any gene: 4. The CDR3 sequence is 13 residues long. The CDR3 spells CATHGGDTGELFF. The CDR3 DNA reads TGTGCCACCCACGGGGGGGACACCGGGGAGCTGTTTTTT. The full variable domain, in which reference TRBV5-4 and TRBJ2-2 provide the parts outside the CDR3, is ETGVTQSPTHLIKTRGQQVTLRCSSQSGHNTVSWYQQALGQGPQFIFQYYREEENGRGNFPPRFSGLQFPNYSSELNVNALELDDSALYLCATHGGDTGELFFGEGSRLTVL.

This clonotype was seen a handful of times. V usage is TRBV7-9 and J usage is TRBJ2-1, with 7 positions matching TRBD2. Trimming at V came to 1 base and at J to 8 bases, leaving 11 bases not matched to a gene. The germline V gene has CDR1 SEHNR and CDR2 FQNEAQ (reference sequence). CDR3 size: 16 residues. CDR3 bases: TGTGCCAGCAGCTTAGGGGTGTGGGAGGGTATGGATGAGCAGTTCTTC. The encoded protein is CASSLGVWEGMDEQFF. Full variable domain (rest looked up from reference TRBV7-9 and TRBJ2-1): DTGVSQNPRHKITKRGQNVTFRCDPISEHNRLYWYRQTLGQGPEFLTYFQNEAQLEKSRLLSDRFSAERPKGSFSTLEIQRTEQGDSAMYLCASSLGVWEGMDEQFFGPGTRLTVL.

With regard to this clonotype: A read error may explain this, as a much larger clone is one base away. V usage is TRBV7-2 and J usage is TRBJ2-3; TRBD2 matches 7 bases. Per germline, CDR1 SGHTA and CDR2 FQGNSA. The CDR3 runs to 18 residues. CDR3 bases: TGTGCCAGCGGCTTAGGGCTAGCGGCCTTAAAATTCACAGATACGCAGTATTTT. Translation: CASGLGLAALKFTDTQYF.

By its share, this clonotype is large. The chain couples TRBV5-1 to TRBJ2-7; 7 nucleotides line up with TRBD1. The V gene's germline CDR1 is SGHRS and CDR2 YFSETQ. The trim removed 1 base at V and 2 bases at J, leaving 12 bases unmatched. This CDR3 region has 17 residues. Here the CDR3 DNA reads TGCGCCAGCAGCTTGTCGCCTCCTGGGACAGCCACCTACGAGCAGTACTTC. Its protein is CASSLSPPGTATYEQYF.